This TCR beta chain was captured by sequencing in a study of cytotoxic CD8 clonotypes in ibrutinib-treated CLL. Turning to the study itself: Patient counts were about 12 relapsed/refractory, roughly 15 treatment-naive and around 17 IGHV unmutated. Study observations and caveats: Clonality measured at baseline exceeded age-matched healthy donors, tracking circulating CD8+ T-cell counts. Sustained-remission patients were sampled at different times than progressing patients were.

Profiling relied on immunoSEQ multiplex PCR, and the TCRdb table lists in-frame clones only, not all of them. The sample consists of about 200,000 clones, 79% of them appearing once. Germline V lookup: CDR1 SGHAT, CDR2 FQNNGV. The CDR3 runs 13 residues. Trimming stripped 0 bases from V and 4 bases from J, with 5 bases between. This clone has just one count. The target antigen is unknown. This clonotype was sampled from a human donor with chronic lymphocytic leukemia. The V and J genes are TRBV11-2 and TRBJ2-3; no clear D gene. The sample was PBMCs, taken after 12 months of ibrutinib treatment. The CDR3 loop reads CASSLDYPDTQYF. In nucleotides, the CDR3 is TGTGCCAGCAGCTTAGATTACCCAGATACGCAGTATTTT.